The present entry profiles one TCR beta chain with its context. Its antigen is undetermined. Germline CDR1 is MGHRA and CDR2 is YSYEKL. The CDR3 has 18 amino acids. V was trimmed by 0 bases and J by 1 base, leaving 18 bases between them. The data stem from a study of post-analysis software for immune sequencing data. Study-wide points: There were five TRBV segments more frequent in patients than controls, and TRBV5-6, TRBV5-1 and TRBV20-1 were among them.

Unique molecular identifiers were built into the TCR beta cDNA libraries. TCRdb reprocessed the PCR reads via MiXCR and lists one record per CDR3 protein. The sample contains fewer than 900,000 distinct CDR3 sequences, around 46% of which appear only once. The gene calls are TRBV4-1 and TRBJ1-2, with D perhaps TRBD1 (5 bases). Sequencing was carried out using blood. This receptor was taken from a girl aged 5 to 17 with multiple sclerosis. CDR3 loop: CASSQEGAWQPNNYGYTF. In nucleotides, the CDR3 is TGCGCCAGCAGCCAAGAAGGGGCGTGGCAGCCGAATAACTATGGCTACACCTTC.